A selection of T cell receptor beta chains follows, all from one sample in a study of T cells after yellow fever vaccination. MiXCR, run by TCRdb on the 5' RACE reads, gives a single entry per CDR3 protein. This table holds around 530,000 distinct CDR3 sequences, about 17% found once. The sample in question was PBMCs, obtained around 5 days after the first yellow fever vaccination. All receptors come from a man between 18 and 29 years old who received the YFV17D yellow fever vaccine. Each CDR3 is given with its conserved first and last residue. Each record gives: D gene, clone size, V gene, J gene, CDR3 DNA, CDR3 protein. The D gene is left open where the match is weak. The size field is filled for only some rows; it gives once, few, many or a size class.

D: -
size: -
V: TRBV10-3
J: TRBJ1-2
DNA: TGTGCCATCAGTGATGGGTTAGCTAACTATGGCTACACCTTC
CDR3: CAISDGLANYGYTF

D: TRBD1
size: -
V: TRBV12-3/TRBV12-4
J: TRBJ1-2
DNA: TGTGCCAGCAGCGCTATTCGACAGGGAAGCTACACCTTC
CDR3: CASSAIRQGSYTF

D: -
size: few
V: TRBV24-1
J: TRBJ2-3
DNA: TGTGCCACCAGTGATCCCCGGGGTAGCGGACGATATACGCAGTATTTT
CDR3: CATSDPRGSGRYTQYF

D: TRBD2
size: few
V: TRBV7-2
J: TRBJ2-7
DNA: TGTGCCAGCAGCGCCAGACTAGCGGGGGAGTTATCTGTCGAGCAGTACTTC
CDR3: CASSARLAGELSVEQYF

D: -
size: -
V: TRBV12-3/TRBV12-4
J: TRBJ2-1
DNA: TGTGCCAGCACCCTATCCCCTCTCGCGGGGGCTTACAATGAGCAGTTCTTC
CDR3: CASTLSPLAGAYNEQFF

D: TRBD2
size: -
V: TRBV5-1
J: TRBJ2-1
DNA: TGCGCCAGCAGCTTCGGGGGGGCCGTTAAATATGAGCAGTTCTTC
CDR3: CASSFGGAVKYEQFF

D: -
size: -
V: TRBV20-1
J: TRBJ1-5
DNA: TGCAGTGCTAGACCAACAGTCGCTCAGCCCCAGCATTTT
CDR3: CSARPTVAQPQHF

D: -
size: -
V: TRBV4-3
J: TRBJ2-7
DNA: TGCGCCAGCAGCCAAGACTACCGGGACATCCACGAGCAGTACTTC
CDR3: CASSQDYRDIHEQYF

D: TRBD2
size: few
V: TRBV20-1
J: TRBJ2-3
DNA: TGCAGTGCTACGCGTCCGGGACTAGCGGGGGGCACAGATACGCAGTATTTT
CDR3: CSATRPGLAGGTDTQYF

D: TRBD1
size: few
V: TRBV4-1
J: TRBJ1-4
DNA: TGCGCCAGCAGGGACAGGGAGGGGTCCGAGGAAAAACTGTTTTTT
CDR3: CASRDREGSEEKLFF

D: TRBD1
size: -
V: TRBV25-1
J: TRBJ2-1
DNA: TGTGCCAGCAGTGATACCCGGGACAGCAATGAGCAGTTCTTC
CDR3: CASSDTRDSNEQFF

D: -
size: -
V: TRBV12-3/TRBV12-4
J: TRBJ2-7
DNA: TGTGCCAGCAGCAGGGACCCCGAGCAGTACTTC
CDR3: CASSRDPEQYF

D: -
size: few
V: TRBV6-1
J: TRBJ2-2
DNA: TGTGCCAGCAACAGGGTGAACACCGGGGAGCTGTTTTTT
CDR3: CASNRVNTGELFF

D: -
size: few
V: TRBV18
J: TRBJ1-5
DNA: TGTGCCAGCTCACCAGAAGGGCTCAATCAGCCCCAGCATTTT
CDR3: CASSPEGLNQPQHF

D: -
size: few
V: TRBV6-1
J: TRBJ1-5
DNA: TGTGCCAGCAGTCCGCACCGGTTCCCCCACCCGCAGCCCCAGCATTTT
CDR3: CASSPHRFPHPQPQHF

D: TRBD2
size: many
V: TRBV25-1
J: TRBJ2-5
DNA: TGTGCCAGCAGTGAGGGGACTAGCGGAAGACTCCAAGAGACCCAGTACTTC
CDR3: CASSEGTSGRLQETQYF

D: TRBD1
size: few
V: TRBV2
J: TRBJ1-6
DNA: TGTGCCAGCAGTGAGGAGGGACAGTATAATTCACCCCTCCACTTT
CDR3: CASSEEGQYNSPLHF

D: -
size: once
V: TRBV27
J: TRBJ2-7
DNA: TGTGCCAGCCCCGGGAAAGGGGACGGATCCTACGAGCAGTACTTC
CDR3: CASPGKGDGSYEQYF

D: -
size: few
V: TRBV29-1
J: TRBJ2-7
DNA: TGCAGCGTTGAGGTCCCTAGCTCCTACGAGCAGTACTTC
CDR3: CSVEVPSSYEQYF

D: -
size: few
V: TRBV7-8
J: TRBJ1-1
DNA: TGTGCCAGCAGCTTCGCTCTGAGGGGCACTGAAGCTTTCTTT
CDR3: CASSFALRGTEAFF

D: -
size: many
V: TRBV4-1
J: TRBJ1-2
DNA: TGCGCCAGCAGCCAAAGCCTGGGCGACACCTATGGCTACACCTTC
CDR3: CASSQSLGDTYGYTF

D: -
size: -
V: TRBV29-1
J: TRBJ1-1
DNA: TGCAGCGTCACGTATTGGGGGTCGGCTTTCTTT
CDR3: CSVTYWGSAFF

D: -
size: -
V: TRBV6-5
J: TRBJ1-2
DNA: TGTGCCAGCAGTTACTCGACTATCCAGGGAGCTAACTATGGCTACACCTTC
CDR3: CASSYSTIQGANYGYTF

D: TRBD1
size: few
V: TRBV7-2
J: TRBJ2-1
DNA: TGTGCCAGCAGCTTAAGCTGGGACAGGGAATACAATGAGCAGTTCTTC
CDR3: CASSLSWDREYNEQFF

D: -
size: few
V: TRBV7-8
J: TRBJ2-5
DNA: TGTGCCAGCAGCTCCTACAGGGACCAAGAGACCCAGTACTTC
CDR3: CASSSYRDQETQYF

D: TRBD1
size: -
V: TRBV6-1
J: TRBJ1-1
DNA: TGTGCCAGCAGTGCGACAGGGGATAACACTGAAGCTTTCTTT
CDR3: CASSATGDNTEAFF

D: -
size: few
V: TRBV5-5
J: TRBJ2-7
DNA: TGTGCCAGCAGCTTGCGGCTAACTGGGGCTTACGAGCAGTACTTC
CDR3: CASSLRLTGAYEQYF

D: TRBD1
size: few
V: TRBV7-9
J: TRBJ1-5
DNA: TGTGCCAGCAGCCGGACAGGGACCCCCTACAATCAGCCCCAGCATTTT
CDR3: CASSRTGTPYNQPQHF

D: TRBD1
size: -
V: TRBV3-1
J: TRBJ2-5
DNA: TGTGCCAGCAGTCAGGGGGCCTCACAAGAGACCCAGTACTTC
CDR3: CASSQGASQETQYF

D: -
size: -
V: TRBV29-1
J: TRBJ1-1
DNA: TGCAGCGTTCGGACAGCTGAAGCTTTCTTT
CDR3: CSVRTAEAFF

D: TRBD1
size: -
V: TRBV29-1
J: TRBJ2-7
DNA: TGCAGCGTTGAAGGGGGGACAGGGGGCGTTCGAACCTTC
CDR3: CSVEGGTGGVRTF